This record covers a single TCR beta chain. This sample is part of a study of breast tumors, draining lymph nodes, adjacent tissues. MiXCR, run by TCRdb on the multiplex PCR reads, gives a single entry per CDR3 protein. The data hold approximately 7,100 distinct CDR3 sequences, with 65% to 80% observed a single time. The sample was tumor-adjacent breast tissue. The TCR originated in a female donor with breast cancer. Some clones in this sample may be carry-over from other donors' samples.

CDR3 DNA: TGCAGCGCCCTAGAGACTGGCACAGATACGCAGTATTTT. Translating gives CSALETGTDTQYF. The genes are TRBV29-1 and TRBJ2-3; D is ambiguous. Between the trimmed V and J ends, which lost 7 bases and 1 base, there was a span of 12 bases. The CDR3 sequence is 13 residues long. Germline CDR1 SQVTM, CDR2 ANQGSEA.